This is a list of T cell receptor beta chains from one sample in a study of T cells in Graves' hyperthyroidism and ophthalmopathy. One entry per CDR3 protein results from TCRdb running MiXCR on the multiplex PCR reads. The sample has some 600,000 distinct CDR3 sequences, approximately 15% seen once. The sample was blood. The source is a woman in her 30s with Graves' hyperthyroidism that later progressed to Graves' ophthalmopathy. Both conserved end residues are part of each CDR3. A D gene is named only where the DNA matches it firmly. The size entry is marked missing in some rows and otherwise reads once, few, many or a size class.

TRBJ2-2 | . | few | TRBV7-8 | CASRKPGGGTGELFF | TGTGCCAGCAGAAAACCAGGGGGGGGGACCGGGGAGCTGTTTTTT
TRBJ1-1 | . | . | TRBV20-1 | CSAEGSSPLAFF | TGCAGTGCCGAAGGGTCCTCCCCTTTAGCTTTCTTT
TRBJ1-4 | TRBD1 | many | TRBV20-1 | CSAEQGVGEKLFF | TGCAGTGCTGAACAGGGGGTGGGGGAAAAACTGTTTTTT
TRBJ2-5 | TRBD2 | few | TRBV27 | CASTPTSGESSVAQYF | TGTGCCAGCACTCCGACTAGCGGGGAATCCTCAGTGGCCCAGTACTTC
TRBJ1-5 | . | . | TRBV12-3/TRBV12-4 | CASSQDMGSNQPQHF | TGTGCCAGCAGCCAAGATATGGGGAGCAATCAGCCCCAGCATTTT
TRBJ2-6 | . | many | TRBV19 | CASSIVFGSGANVLTF | TGTGCCAGTAGTATAGTATTTGGATCTGGGGCCAACGTCCTGACTTTC
TRBJ1-4 | . | many | TRBV12-3/TRBV12-4 | CASSLADSEKLFF | TGTGCCAGCAGTTTAGCGGATAGTGAAAAACTGTTTTTT
TRBJ2-5 | TRBD2 | . | TRBV5-1 | CASSSAGDFQETQYF | TGCGCCAGCAGCTCGGCGGGAGACTTTCAAGAGACCCAGTACTTC
TRBJ1-6 | . | few | TRBV7-9 | CASSLHTGRFPLTPLHF | TGTGCCAGCAGCTTACATACAGGTCGCTTTCCTTTAACACCCCTCCACTTT
TRBJ2-1 | . | many | TRBV6-2/TRBV6-3 | CASSYSKDSPSLGNEQFF | TGTGCCAGCAGTTACTCGAAAGACAGCCCGTCCTTAGGAAATGAGCAGTTCTTC
TRBJ1-2 | . | many | TRBV12-3/TRBV12-4 | CASSPGVDYGYTF | TGTGCCAGCAGTCCAGGGGTGGACTATGGCTACACCTTC
TRBJ2-6 | TRBD1 | many | TRBV6-1 | CASPRDRVHSGANVLTF | TGTGCCAGCCCACGGGACAGGGTGCACTCTGGGGCCAACGTCCTGACTTTC
TRBJ2-1 | TRBD2 | few | TRBV14 | CASSQYGTSGIYEQFF | TGTGCCAGCAGCCAATACGGGACTAGCGGGATATACGAGCAGTTCTTC
TRBJ2-3 | TRBD1 | many | TRBV20-1 | CSASFRTGDVSDTQYF | TGCAGTGCTTCATTCCGGACAGGGGACGTGTCAGATACGCAGTATTTT
TRBJ2-7 | TRBD1 | many | TRBV6-2/TRBV6-3 | CASSYSPTGDYEQYF | TGTGCCAGCAGTTACTCGCCGACAGGGGACTACGAGCAGTACTTC
TRBJ1-5 | . | . | TRBV6-1 | CASSLDPLFGRQPQHF | TGTGCCAGCAGCCTGGACCCGCTCTTTGGACGGCAGCCCCAGCATTTT
TRBJ2-1 | . | many | TRBV7-3 | CASSLGDGRGSYNEQFF | TGTGCCAGCAGCTTGGGGGATGGGCGGGGATCCTACAATGAGCAGTTCTTC
TRBJ2-5 | . | . | TRBV6-9 | CASSWLGSPQETQYF | TGTGCCAGCAGTTGGTTGGGGTCCCCTCAAGAGACCCAGTACTTC
TRBJ2-3 | . | many | TRBV12-5 | CASGLVPQGDTQYF | TGTGCTAGTGGTTTGGTACCCCAGGGGGATACGCAGTATTTT
TRBJ2-7 | . | . | TRBV4-1 | CASSLIGVGEQYF | TGCGCCAGCAGCCTCATCGGGGTCGGCGAGCAGTACTTC
TRBJ2-1 | TRBD2 | many | TRBV20-1 | CSARAGGYNEQFF | TGCAGTGCTAGAGCGGGAGGCTACAATGAGCAGTTCTTC
TRBJ2-7 | . | many | TRBV12-3/TRBV12-4 | CASSFRGSGYEQYF | TGTGCCAGCAGTTTCCGGGGGAGCGGCTACGAGCAGTACTTC
TRBJ2-1 | TRBD1 | many | TRBV30 | CAWSVQGGEQFF | TGTGCCTGGAGTGTACAGGGGGGTGAGCAGTTCTTC
TRBJ1-6 | TRBD1 | few | TRBV18 | CASSEDRGNSPLHF | TGTGCCAGCTCAGAAGACAGGGGAAATTCACCCCTCCACTTT
TRBJ1-2 | TRBD1 | many | TRBV6-2/TRBV6-3 | CASSYTGTGVYGYTF | TGTGCCAGCAGTTACACCGGGACAGGGGTCTATGGCTACACCTTC
TRBJ1-5 | TRBD1 | . | TRBV19 | CASSAAAGGGQPQHF | TGTGCCAGTAGTGCCGCCGCAGGGGGCGGCCAGCCCCAGCATTTT
TRBJ1-6 | . | . | TRBV6-2/TRBV6-3 | CASSRTTYNSPLHF | TGTGCCAGCAGTCGGACAACCTATAATTCACCCCTCCACTTT
TRBJ2-3 | . | . | TRBV27 | CASSIRLSYTQYF | TGTGCCAGCAGTATACGATTGTCCTATACGCAGTATTTT
TRBJ2-1 | TRBD1 | many | TRBV7-8 | CASSSTLGTGENEQFF | TGTGCCAGTAGCTCAACCCTCGGGACAGGGGAAAATGAGCAGTTCTTC
TRBJ2-1 | . | many | TRBV7-9 | CASSLAGSRSEQFF | TGTGCCAGCAGCTTAGCGGGATCGAGGAGTGAGCAGTTCTTC
TRBJ2-3 | TRBD2 | . | TRBV7-6 | CASSLAPTSGSSSSTDTQYF | TGTGCCAGCAGCTTAGCCCCTACTAGCGGGAGTTCCTCTAGCACAGATACGCAGTATTTT
TRBJ1-3 | . | many | TRBV20-1 | CSAPYKGVGNTIYF | TGCAGTGCCCCGTATAAAGGGGTGGGAAACACCATATATTTT
TRBJ2-7 | TRBD1 | many | TRBV20-1 | CSASTGEAGYEQYF | TGCAGTGCTTCGACAGGGGAGGCGGGGTACGAACAGTACTTC
TRBJ1-1 | . | many | TRBV15 | CATSSGGGQNTEAFF | TGTGCCACCAGCAGTGGGGGGGGCCAGAACACTGAAGCTTTCTTT
TRBJ1-2 | . | many | TRBV29-1 | CSVEGSNYGYTF | TGCAGCGTTGAGGGGTCGAACTATGGCTACACCTTC
TRBJ1-6 | TRBD1 | . | TRBV5-1 | CASRFSGTDDSPLHF | TGCGCCAGCAGATTCTCCGGGACAGATGATTCACCCCTCCACTTT
TRBJ1-5 | . | many | TRBV28 | CASSAQGRGVDEPQHF | TGTGCCAGCAGTGCCCAGGGTAGGGGGGTGGATGAGCCCCAGCATTTT
TRBJ2-7 | TRBD2 | . | TRBV18 | CASSPWGGEQYF | TGTGCCAGCTCACCTTGGGGGGGCGAGCAGTACTTC